The rows below give T cell receptor beta chains drawn from one sample of a study of human thymus T cells. The method was immunoSEQ multiplex PCR; TCRdb's version includes in-frame clones alone and lacks a portion of them. The table has some 57,000 clones, 94% seen once; the top ten hold approximately 5.9%. The sequenced sample was blood. All receptors come from a boy in the first two years of life with a congenital heart defect but otherwise immunologically healthy. CDR3s include the opening cysteine and the closing phenylalanine or tryptophan. Each record gives: J gene, clone size, D gene, V gene, CDR3 DNA, CDR3 protein. The D gene is left open where the match is weak. The size field is filled for only some rows; it gives once, few, many or a size class.

>TRBJ2-2|NA|NA|TRBV9
TGTGCCAGCAGCGTTTTGGGGGGGAACACCGGGGAGCTGTTTTTT
CASSVLGGNTGELFF
>TRBJ2-7|NA|TRBD2|TRBV23-1
TGCGCCAGCAGTCAGACTAGCGGGAGTTACTACGAGCAGTACTTC
CASSQTSGSYYEQYF
>TRBJ2-4|NA|NA|TRBV29-1
TGCAGCGTTGAGTTCTTCGGGAGTGGGGACATTCAGTACTTC
CSVEFFGSGDIQYF
>TRBJ2-3|NA|NA|TRBV12-5
TGTGCTAGTGGTTTGATGTGGGCAGATACGCAGTATTTT
CASGLMWADTQYF
>TRBJ2-3|NA|NA|TRBV28
TGTGCCAGCAGTTTGATCACAGATACGCAGTATTTT
CASSLITDTQYF
>TRBJ2-7|once|NA|TRBV5-1
TGCGCCAGCAGCTGGAACTACGAGCAGTACTTC
CASSWNYEQYF
>TRBJ1-5|NA|NA|TRBV2
TGTGCCAGCACCGCAGGCCTCCGGGACACCCATCAGCCCCAGCATTTT
CASTAGLRDTHQPQHF
>TRBJ1-6|once|NA|TRBV5-6
TGTGCCAGCAGCGCCACTCGGGGATGGCTCTATAATTCACCCCTCCACTTT
CASSATRGWLYNSPLHF
>TRBJ2-3|once|TRBD2|TRBV19
TGTGCCAGTAGTAGGAAGATTGGACTAGCGGGAACAGATACGCAGTATTTT
CASSRKIGLAGTDTQYF
>TRBJ2-3|NA|NA|TRBV6-1
TGTGCCAGCAGTGAAGCGCTTCGTCTGGATACGCAGTATTTT
CASSEALRLDTQYF
>TRBJ1-5|NA|NA|TRBV30
TGTGCCTGGAGTGGACCTTCAGGGATTAGCAATCAGCCCCAGCATTTT
CAWSGPSGISNQPQHF
>TRBJ2-3|NA|TRBD2|TRBV9
TGTGCCAGCAGCGTAGAGGGGACTAGCGGGAGCCCCACAGATACGCAGTATTTT
CASSVEGTSGSPTDTQYF
>TRBJ2-7|NA|NA|TRBV7-9
TGTGCCAGCAGCTTAGCGGGGGCTAAATACGAGCAGTACTTC
CASSLAGAKYEQYF
>TRBJ2-3|NA|TRBD2|TRBV9
TGTGCCAGCAGCGTAGCGGGGGGGCGTACAGATACGCAGTATTTT
CASSVAGGRTDTQYF
>TRBJ2-1|once|TRBD2|TRBV19
TGTGCCAGTAGTTCGGGACTAGCGGATTACAATGAGCAGTTCTTC
CASSSGLADYNEQFF
>TRBJ1-5|NA|NA|TRBV28
TGTGCCAGCATGGGACTTACGAATCAGCCCCAGCATTTT
CASMGLTNQPQHF
>TRBJ1-2|NA|TRBD1|TRBV27
TGTGCCAGCAGTTCCCTGTACAGGGGGAGGAGCTATGGCTACACCTTC
CASSSLYRGRSYGYTF
>TRBJ2-4|once|TRBD2|TRBV6-5
TGTGCCAGCAGTCTTAGCGGGAGAGCCAAAAACATTCAGTACTTC
CASSLSGRAKNIQYF
>TRBJ1-1|NA|NA|TRBV9
TGTGCCAGCAGCCCCGAGGGGTGGAAGAACACTGAAGCTTTCTTT
CASSPEGWKNTEAFF
>TRBJ2-7|NA|TRBD1|TRBV18
TGTGCCAGCTCCCTCCGGGACAGGGATACCGAGCAGTACTTC
CASSLRDRDTEQYF
>TRBJ1-4|NA|NA|TRBV6-5
TGTGCCAGCAGCACGGACGGCTATGAAAAACTGTTTTTT
CASSTDGYEKLFF
>TRBJ2-7|NA|TRBD1|TRBV10-3
TGTGCCATCAGCAACCGGGACAGCTCCTACGAGCAGTACTTC
CAISNRDSSYEQYF
>TRBJ2-7|NA|TRBD1|TRBV10-1
TGCGCCAGCAGGTCCGATTACGGACAGGGGGTGTACGAGCAGTACTTC
CASRSDYGQGVYEQYF
>TRBJ2-7|NA|TRBD2|TRBV5-1
TGCGCCAGCAGCCCCGATCGGGCTAGCGGGAGGCTCGAGCAGTACTTC
CASSPDRASGRLEQYF
>TRBJ2-4|NA|NA|TRBV19
TGTGCCAGTAGTATCAGGGTGGGGGGCCTAGCCAAAAACATTCAGTACTTC
CASSIRVGGLAKNIQYF
>TRBJ1-2|NA|NA|TRBV2
TGTGCCAGCAGTGGGGCTAACTATGGCTACACCTTC
CASSGANYGYTF
>TRBJ1-1|medium-sized|NA|TRBV6-6
TGTGCCAGCAGTTACGGAGGCATGAACACTGAAGCTTTCTTT
CASSYGGMNTEAFF
>TRBJ2-5|NA|TRBD1|TRBV5-6
TGTGCCAGCAGCTTGGGACAGGGTAGGGAGACCCAGTACTTC
CASSLGQGRETQYF
>TRBJ1-1|NA|TRBD1|TRBV4-1
TGCGCCAGCAGCCAATCCCTGTCGACAGGGGAGGAGGCTTTCTTT
CASSQSLSTGEEAFF
>TRBJ2-5|once|NA|TRBV19
TGTGCCAGTAGTGGCGGGACCAAGAGAGAGACCCAGTACTTC
CASSGGTKRETQYF
>TRBJ1-1|NA|NA|TRBV18
TGTGCCAGCTCACCCCAGGACAAACCGTACACTGAAGCTTTCTTT
CASSPQDKPYTEAFF
>TRBJ1-5|NA|NA|TRBV18
TGTGCCAGCTCACCCTTGGACAGTAATCAGCCCCAGCATTTT
CASSPLDSNQPQHF
>TRBJ2-6|NA|NA|TRBV5-4
TGTGCCAGCAGTCCAACGCCGGGCAGGAGCTTTCTTGGCGGGGCCAACGTCCTGACTTTC
CASSPTPGRSFLGGANVLTF
>TRBJ2-7|NA|NA|TRBV11-2
TGTGCCAGCAGCACCGCGGGGGAGCAGTACTTC
CASSTAGEQYF
>TRBJ2-7|once|NA|TRBV2
TGTGCCAGCACCACAGAGGTCCACGAGCAGTACTTC
CASTTEVHEQYF
>TRBJ1-2|NA|NA|TRBV2
TGTGCCAGCAACCCAATCTATGGCTACACCTTC
CASNPIYGYTF